These 32 T cell receptor beta chains were sequenced from one sample in a study of siplizumab effects on memory and regulatory T cells. These receptors have no known antigen. Sequenced by immunoSEQ multiplex PCR; TCRdb stores in-frame clones only, minus some. The sample consists of about 6,600 clones, around 34% of them appearing once. The authors cocultured the mixed lymphocyte reaction cells at 37 degrees C for over 5 days. The sample consisted of CFSE-low (dividing) CD8+ T cells sorted from an allogeneic mixed lymphocyte reaction. These receptors all come from a human donor in good health; the cells came from an allogeneic mixed lymphocyte reaction.

The chain combines TRBV10-3 with TRBJ2-1; no clear D gene. Trimming left V 2 bases short and J 8 bases short, with 13 bases between. The germline V gene has CDR1 ENHRY and CDR2 SYGVKD. This CDR3 has 14 residues. CDR3 nucleotide sequence: TGTGCCATCAGTGAGCTCGGACCTGGGGATGAGCAGTTCTTC. Its translation is CAISELGPGDEQFF.

The rearrangement joins TRBV4-1 to TRBJ2-3; D unclear. CDR3 length equals 14 residues. V lost 1 base and J 6 bases, leaving 11 bases between the germline ends. Germline lookup yields CDR1 MGHRA and CDR2 YSYEKL. This CDR3 reads CASSQAVVTDTQYF. CDR3 DNA sequence: TGCGCCAGCAGCCAAGCCGTGGTTACGGATACGCAGTATTTT.

This clone is deemed medium-sized. The chain joins TRBV11-2 to TRBJ2-3; possibly TRBD1 or TRBD2 for D (5 bases each). V lost 3 bases to trimming and J lost 6 bases, with 13 bases between them. The CDR3 consists of 14 residues. Germline CDR1 is SGHAT and CDR2 is FQNNGV. The CDR3 sequence: CASSLDTGWDTQYF. DNA for the CDR3: TGTGCCAGCAGCTTGGACACGGGGTGGGATACGCAGTATTTT. The full variable domain, completed using reference TRBV11-2 and TRBJ2-3, is EAGVAQSPRYKIIEKRQSVAFWCNPISGHATLYWYQQILGQGPKLLIQFQNNGVVDDSQLPKDRFSAERLKGVDSTLKIQPAKLEDSAVYLCASSLDTGWDTQYFGPGTRLTVL.

This clone rates as large (0.1 to 1%). The gene calls are TRBV27 and TRBJ1-5; TRBD1 might be the D (5 bases). The CDR3 spans 14 residues. Trimming took 4 bases from V and 5 from J, leaving 12 bases between them. CDR1 and CDR2 from the germline V gene are MNHEY and SMNVEV (reference sequence). The chain's CDR3 is CASSSIGGDQPQHF. The CDR3 DNA follows: TGTGCCAGCAGTTCTATCGGGGGGGATCAGCCCCAGCATTTT.

In this sample, this clone is medium-sized. The V call is TRBV28, the J call TRBJ1-1, with D uncertain. With 4 bases removed from V and 0 bases from J, the gap between germline ends came to 6 bases. Per germline, CDR1 MDHEN and CDR2 SYDVKM. This CDR3 contains 13 residues. CDR3 coding DNA: TGTGCCAGCAGTTCCCGGATGAACACTGAAGCTTTCTTT. This translates into CASSSRMNTEAFF. Full variable domain (outside the CDR3, taken from reference TRBV28 and TRBJ1-1): DVKVTQSSRYLVKRTGEKVFLECVQDMDHENMFWYRQDPGLGLRLIYFSYDVKMKEKGDIPEGYSVSREKKERFSLILESASTNQTSMYLCASSSRMNTEAFFGQGTRLTVV.

There are a few counts of this clone. DNA for the CDR3: TGTGCCAGCAGCTTAGGTCTCGGGGTTGAGCAGTTCTTC. Protein sequence: CASSLGLGVEQFF. V gene TRBV5-4 combines with J gene TRBJ2-1, with a possible D match to TRBD2 (5 bases). The CDR3 is 13 residues long. V shed 2 bases and J shed 9 bases, with 12 bases lying between them. CDR1 SGHNT and CDR2 YYREEE come from the germline V gene (reference sequence).

This clone came up a few times. The V gene is TRBV27, the J gene TRBJ2-1; 7 positions match TRBD1. The CDR3 totals 17 residues. V shed 3 bases, J shed 5 bases, and the junction held 13 bases outside the gene matches. Germline V lookup: CDR1 MNHEY, CDR2 SMNVEV (reference sequence). CDR3 coding DNA: TGTGCCAGCAGTTTTTTCCCGCGACAGGGATACAACAATGAGCAGTTCTTC. Translated, it gives CASSFFPRQGYNNEQFF.

The rearrangement links TRBV4-1 to TRBJ2-5; D might be TRBD1 (5 bases). The CDR3 runs 15 residues. Per the germline V gene, CDR1 is MGHRA and CDR2 is YSYEKL. V lost 3 bases and J lost 4, with 15 bases in between. DNA of the CDR3: TGCGCCAGCAGCCACCCTAGGGGATCGGGAGAGACCCAGTACTTC. This codes for CASSHPRGSGETQYF.

This clone is medium-sized. The chain joins TRBV9 to TRBJ2-1; D tentatively reads TRBD1 or TRBD2 (6 bases each). This CDR3 has 15 amino acids. The germline gives CDR1 SGDLS, CDR2 YYNGEE. Trimming removed 2 bases from V and 2 bases from J, with 11 bases in between. CDR3 region: CASSVGGPAYNEQFF. CDR3 bases: TGTGCCAGCAGCGTTGGGGGGCCAGCCTACAATGAGCAGTTCTTC.

Notes on this clone: This sample also contains other DNA sequences that code for the same CDR3. This chain links TRBV27 with TRBJ1-1; D perhaps matches TRBD1 (6 bases). CDR1 is MNHEY and CDR2 is SMNVEV in the germline V gene (reference sequence). The CDR3 has 13 residues. V was cut by 9 bases and J by 5 bases, with 16 bases left in between. The CDR3 region is CASPELQGTEAFF. The CDR3 DNA reads as TGTGCCAGTCCCGAGCTGCAGGGGACTGAAGCTTTCTTT.

This clone is labeled as medium-sized. The rearrangement uses TRBV28 and TRBJ1-1; no clear D gene. CDR3 length: 14 residues. V lost 4 bases and J lost 2, with 11 bases in between. Germline values: CDR1 MDHEN, CDR2 SYDVKM. CDR3 residues: CASSSLRTNTEAFF. For the CDR3, the DNA is TGTGCCAGCAGTTCCCTACGGACCAACACTGAAGCTTTCTTT.

In this sample, this clone is medium-sized. This chain uses TRBV2 with TRBJ1-4; no reliable D call. CDR3 length: 12 residues. The V end lost 7 bases, the J end lost 7 bases, and 10 bases lay between the germline ends. Germline loops: CDR1 SNHLY, CDR2 FYNNEI. The DNA for the CDR3 is TGTGCCAGCAAGGGAGATCGTGAAAAACTGTTTTTT. It translates to CASKGDREKLFF.

The rearrangement uses TRBV10-3 and TRBJ1-1, with unresolved D. Between the trimmed V and J ends, which lost 2 bases and 0 bases, there was a span of 1 base. Germline CDR1 reads ENHRY; CDR2 reads SYGVKD. This CDR3 is built from 12 residues. The CDR3: CAISEVNTEAFF. The CDR3 region has the DNA TGTGCCATCAGTGAGGTGAACACTGAAGCTTTCTTT.

V gene TRBV6-6 combines with J gene TRBJ2-1; maybe TRBD1 (6 bases). V gave up 1 base and J gave up 8 bases, with 12 bases separating them. Germline V lookup: CDR1 MNHNY, CDR2 SVGAGI (reference sequence). This CDR3 region has 14 residues. The CDR3 DNA reads as TGTGCCAGCAGTTACTATACAGGGATCGATGAGCAGTTCTTC. It is translated as CASSYYTGIDEQFF.

This clone qualifies as medium-sized. The chain uses TRBV2 and TRBJ2-7, with D perhaps TRBD2 (5 bases). This CDR3 has 13 residues. Germline CDR1 is SNHLY and CDR2 is FYNNEI. Trimming shortened V by 6 bases and J by 0 bases, and 9 bases separated the two germline ends. The DNA of the CDR3 is TGTGCCAGCAGACTAGTAAGCTCCTACGAGCAGTACTTC. Its protein is CASRLVSSYEQYF.

The rearrangement links TRBV27 to TRBJ2-6, with 7 bases that match TRBD1. The ends lost 6 bases at V and 10 bases at J; junction bases unmatched: 9. This CDR3 is built from 14 residues. CDR1 MNHEY and CDR2 SMNVEV come from the germline V gene (reference sequence). The CDR3 DNA follows: TGTGCCAGCAGACGGGCAGGGGGACGGAACGTCCTGACTTTC. Translated: CASRRAGGRNVLTF.

V gene TRBV28 combines with J gene TRBJ1-5; D remains unclear. Trimming left V 2 bases short and J 2 bases short, with 22 bases between. Looked up from germline, CDR1 is MDHEN and CDR2 is SYDVKM. The CDR3 has 19 amino acids. Here the CDR3 reads CASSLRSSAFMGGNQPQHF. The CDR3 DNA follows: TGTGCCAGCAGTTTACGTTCGTCCGCTTTTATGGGTGGCAATCAGCCCCAGCATTTT. Combining the CDR3 with reference TRBV28 and TRBJ1-5 gives the whole variable domain DVKVTQSSRYLVKRTGEKVFLECVQDMDHENMFWYRQDPGLGLRLIYFSYDVKMKEKGDIPEGYSVSREKKERFSLILESASTNQTSMYLCASSLRSSAFMGGNQPQHFGDGTRLSIL.

This clone is deemed medium-sized. V is TRBV10-1 and J is TRBJ2-7; D is unresolved. Trimming removed 5 bases at V and 1 base at J, with 6 bases between. The V gene's germline CDR1 is WNHNN and CDR2 SYGVQD (reference sequence). This CDR3 comprises 12 residues. The CDR3 spells CASSTDSYEQYF. CDR3 sequence (DNA): TGCGCCAGCAGTACCGATTCCTACGAGCAGTACTTC.

The chain links TRBV18 to TRBJ2-3; 9 nucleotides line up with TRBD2. The junction had 15 bases not matched to a gene; V was cut back by 2 bases and J by 6 bases. CDR3 length: 18 residues. The germline gives CDR1 KGHSH, CDR2 LQKENI. CDR3 sequence (DNA): TGTGCCAGCTCACCAATCTTCGGGACTAGCATAATAGGGGATACGCAGTATTTT. Translation gives CASSPIFGTSIIGDTQYF.

The rearrangement joins TRBV4-3 to TRBJ1-5; D may be TRBD1 (6 bases). The CDR3 is made up of 15 amino acids. The V gene's germline CDR1 is LGHNA and CDR2 YSLEER. V shed 1 base and J shed 10 bases, with 17 bases lying between them. The CDR3 nucleotides are TGCGCCAGCAGCCAAGTTACAGGGCCGACAAGCCCCCAGCATTTT. It codes for CASSQVTGPTSPQHF.

This clone was picked up a small number of times. The chain links TRBV28 to TRBJ2-7; D is ambiguous. Germline-derived CDR1 and CDR2 are MDHEN and SYDVKM. V shed 6 bases and J shed 4 bases, with 7 bases lying between them. CDR3 length: 11 amino acids. CDR3 sequence reads: CASSHSYEQYF. For the CDR3, the DNA is TGTGCCAGCAGCCACAGTTACGAGCAGTACTTC.

The CDR3 protein is CASSQRQDEQYF. The CDR3 DNA is TGTGCCAGCAGCCAAAGACAGGACGAGCAGTACTTC. This chain connects TRBV6-5 to TRBJ2-7, with D possibly TRBD1 on 6 matching bases. V was pared by 6 bases and J by 5 bases, with 11 bases between. Per germline, CDR1 MNHEY and CDR2 SVGAGI. The CDR3 runs to 12 residues.

The table lists this clone with a few counts. This chain links TRBV30 with TRBJ1-5; D not certain. Germline CDR1 GTSNPN, CDR2 SVGIG (reference sequence). V was trimmed by 1 base and J by 2 bases, leaving 6 bases between them. This CDR3 has 13 amino acids. The CDR3 loop is CAWSEYGNQPQHF. CDR3 sequence (DNA): TGTGCCTGGAGTGAGTACGGCAATCAGCCCCAGCATTTT.

The V gene is TRBV9, the J gene TRBJ2-5; 8 bases are a match to TRBD1. The J segment lost 5 bases and the V segment lost 0 bases, leaving 6 bases of the junction unmatched. There are 15 residues in the CDR3. Germline V gene lookup returns CDR1 SGDLS and CDR2 YYNGEE. The CDR3 sequence: CASSVEGRQGETQYF. DNA for the CDR3: TGTGCCAGCAGCGTAGAGGGACGACAGGGGGAGACCCAGTACTTC.

The chain is built from TRBV7-2 and TRBJ2-2, with D maybe TRBD1 (6 bases). The V end was cut by 6 bases, the J end by 8 bases, with 13 bases between. Germline V gene data show CDR1 as SGHTA and CDR2 as FQGNSA. This CDR3 is built from 13 residues. Here the CDR3 reads CASRITGLGELFF. DNA for the CDR3: TGTGCCAGCAGGATAACAGGGTTAGGGGAGCTGTTTTTT. Full variable domain (rest looked up from reference TRBV7-2 and TRBJ2-2): GAGVSQSPSNKVTEKGKDVELRCDPISGHTALYWYRQSLGQGLEFLIYFQGNSAPDKSGLPSDRFSAERTGGSVSTLTIQRTQQEDSAVYLCASRITGLGELFFGEGSRLTVL.

The J gene is TRBJ1-2, the V gene TRBV29-1; no clear D. The V end lost 3 bases, the J end lost 1 base, and 3 bases lay between the germline ends. This CDR3 comprises 11 residues. Per germline, CDR1 SQVTM and CDR2 ANQGSEA. DNA for the CDR3: TGCAGCGTTGACGGTAACTATGGCTACACCTTC. This sequence encodes CSVDGNYGYTF.

This chain connects TRBV28 to TRBJ2-7; TRBD2 matches 9 bases. In germline, CDR1 is MDHEN, CDR2 SYDVKM. The CDR3 is 15 residues long. The trim removed 2 bases at V and 5 bases at J, leaving 7 bases unmatched. CDR3 sequence: CASSLIAGGRDEQYF. As DNA, the CDR3 is TGTGCCAGCAGTTTAATCGCGGGAGGGCGCGACGAGCAGTACTTC.

The V gene is TRBV19, the J gene TRBJ1-5; D unclear. Germline V lookup: CDR1 LNHDA, CDR2 SQIVND (reference sequence). Deletions cut 8 bases from V and 5 bases from J, with 13 bases between. This CDR3 is 13 amino acids long. CDR3 residues: CASLQAPDQPQHF. The CDR3 nucleotides are TGTGCCAGTCTCCAGGCCCCAGATCAGCCCCAGCATTTT.

This chain uses TRBV9 with TRBJ2-1; 7 positions agree with TRBD1. Looked up from germline, CDR1 is SGDLS and CDR2 is YYNGEE. The V segment lost 4 bases and the J segment 8 bases; nucleotides outside the gene matches: 9. This CDR3 contains 14 residues. CDR3 sequence reads: CASSNRDSRDEQFF. The CDR3, as DNA: TGTGCCAGCAGCAACCGGGACAGTCGGGATGAGCAGTTCTTC.

The CDR3 coding sequence is TGTGCCAGCAGCTTGGATCTAGCGGAAGTGGGATTAGCCTCCTACGAGCAGTACTTC. Its translation is CASSLDLAEVGLASYEQYF. The chain uses TRBV5-4 and TRBJ2-7; 7 bases fit TRBD2. The germline V gene encodes CDR1 SGHNT and CDR2 YYREEE (reference sequence). With 0 bases clipped from V and 0 bases from J, the junction kept 15 bases outside the gene matches. CDR3 size: 19 residues.

This clone is judged medium-sized. The chain couples TRBV9 to TRBJ1-4; the match to TRBD1 covers 7 bases. CDR1 is SGDLS, CDR2 YYNGEE, per germline. The CDR3 covers 15 residues. Losses at the gene ends were 0 bases for V and 7 bases for J; bases not matched to a gene: 6. The CDR3 DNA is TGTGCCAGCAGCGTAGAAGGGACAGAAAGTGAAAAACTGTTTTTT. This sequence encodes CASSVEGTESEKLFF.

This rearrangement joins TRBV5-5 to TRBJ1-5; D is undetermined. Germline V gives CDR1 SGHKS, CDR2 YYEKEE (reference sequence). The CDR3 spans 13 residues. The V and J ends lost 0 bases and 6 bases respectively, with 7 bases between them. The DNA for the CDR3 is TGTGCCAGCAGCTTGGAGGTGGGTCAGCCCCAGCATTTT. Residues: CASSLEVGQPQHF. The full variable domain, completed using reference TRBV5-5 and TRBJ1-5, is DAGVTQSPTHLIKTRGQQVTLRCSPISGHKSVSWYQQVLGQGPQFIFQYYEKEERGRGNFPDRFSARQFPNYSSELNVNALLLGDSALYLCASSLEVGQPQHFGDGTRLSIL.